This is a list of T cell receptor beta chains from one sample in a study of T cell responses to AZD1222 COVID-19 vaccine. Some clones are missing from TCRdb's copy, which holds only in-frame ones; the method was immunoSEQ multiplex PCR. The data hold 170,000 or so clones, with 75% to 90% observed a single time. The sequenced sample was peripheral blood, obtained on day 0 of AZD1222 vaccination. The receptors were sampled from an adult in good health. Both conserved end residues are part of each CDR3. A D gene is named only where the DNA matches it firmly. Clone sizes are given selectively: once, few, many, or a class where the clone is expanded.

abundance,d_gene,j_gene,v_gene,CDR3aa,CDR3nt
once,TRBD1,TRBJ1-1,TRBV2,CASSEEGGGTGVNTEAFF,TGTGCCAGCAGTGAAGAGGGAGGGGGGACAGGGGTTAACACTGAAGCTTTCTTT
.,TRBD2,TRBJ2-7,TRBV2,CASSEWVSLAGDYEQYF,TGTGCCAGCAGTGAATGGGTTTCACTAGCGGGAGACTACGAGCAGTACTTC
.,.,TRBJ2-3,TRBV4-1,CASRPRSTTDTQYF,TGCGCCAGCAGGCCAAGGAGTACCACAGATACGCAGTATTTT
.,.,TRBJ2-5,TRBV5-1,CASSRGQQETQYF,TGCGCCAGCAGCCGGGGCCAGCAAGAGACCCAGTACTTC
.,.,TRBJ1-4,TRBV23-1,CAIQRAGRGTNEKLFF,TGCGCCATCCAACGGGCGGGGAGGGGAACTAATGAAAAACTGTTTTTT
.,.,TRBJ2-7,TRBV6-4,CASSDSKSSGTPYEQYF,TGTGCCAGCAGTGACTCGAAGTCATCAGGGACCCCCTACGAGCAGTACTTC
.,.,TRBJ2-5,TRBV19,CASSSDDETQYF,TGTGCCAGTAGCTCGGACGACGAGACCCAGTACTTC
.,.,TRBJ1-1,TRBV3-1/TRBV3-2,CASSQGLNTEAFF,TGTGCCAGCAGCCAGGGGTTGAACACTGAAGCTTTCTTT
.,.,TRBJ1-1,TRBV7-3,CASSLTGGDTEAFF,TGTGCCAGCAGCTTAACAGGGGGGGACACTGAAGCTTTCTTT
.,TRBD1,TRBJ1-2,TRBV18,CASSPGQGAEGYTF,TGTGCCAGCTCACCAGGCCAGGGGGCAGAAGGCTACACCTTC
.,.,TRBJ1-2,TRBV5-6,CASSPRVLSNYGYTF,TGTGCCAGCAGCCCTCGTGTACTGAGTAACTATGGCTACACCTTC
.,.,TRBJ1-2,TRBV19,CASSITGPYDYTF,TGTGCCAGTAGTATAACGGGACCCTATGACTACACCTTC
.,.,TRBJ2-5,TRBV5-1,CASSLYLGETQYF,TGCGCCAGCAGCTTGTACTTAGGAGAGACCCAGTACTTC
.,.,TRBJ1-1,TRBV2,CASSLQAGNTEAFF,TGTGCCAGCAGTCTACAGGCGGGGAACACTGAAGCTTTCTTT
.,TRBD2,TRBJ2-5,TRBV5-1,CASSLAGGIKTQYF,TGCGCCAGCAGCTTGGCCGGGGGGATCAAGACCCAGTACTTC
.,.,TRBJ2-7,TRBV5-3,CARSLPPTPGQRYEQYF,TGTGCCAGAAGCTTGCCACCTACACCGGGACAAAGGTACGAGCAGTACTTC
few,.,TRBJ2-1,TRBV7-3,CASSRGPSQDNEQFF,TGTGCCAGCAGTCGGGGACCTTCACAGGACAATGAGCAGTTCTTC
.,.,TRBJ2-1,TRBV21-1,CASSKASRVSSYNEQFF,TGTGCCAGCAGCAAAGCTTCGAGGGTGAGCTCCTACAATGAGCAGTTCTTC
.,TRBD2,TRBJ2-1,TRBV13,CASSQPGLAGINEQFF,TGTGCCAGCAGCCAGCCGGGACTAGCGGGGATCAATGAGCAGTTCTTC
.,.,TRBJ2-7,TRBV5-5,CASRLTGTSDYEQYF,TGTGCCAGCAGACTGACCGGGACTTCCGACTACGAGCAGTACTTC
.,TRBD1,TRBJ1-5,TRBV11-2,CASSAGTASNQPQHF,TGTGCCAGCAGCGCGGGGACAGCGAGCAATCAGCCCCAGCATTTT
.,TRBD2,TRBJ2-7,TRBV27,CASSLEAGTQYF,TGTGCCAGCAGTTTGGAAGCGGGAACGCAGTACTTC
few,.,TRBJ1-3,TRBV6-5,CASRTDPREGNTIYF,TGTGCCAGCAGAACGGACCCAAGGGAGGGAAACACCATATATTTT
.,TRBD1,TRBJ1-1,TRBV28,CASSPTDRVNEAFF,TGTGCCAGCAGCCCTACGGACAGGGTGAATGAAGCTTTCTTT
.,.,TRBJ2-7,TRBV7-2,CASSLTGSNYEQYF,TGTGCCAGCAGCCTGACAGGTTCGAACTACGAGCAGTACTTC
.,TRBD2,TRBJ2-5,TRBV30,CAWSPAGVKTQYF,TGTGCCTGGAGTCCAGCGGGAGTAAAGACCCAGTACTTC
once,TRBD2,TRBJ2-2,TRBV2,CASSGAGLAGGLGELFF,TGTGCCAGCAGTGGGGCGGGTCTAGCGGGAGGCCTGGGGGAGCTGTTTTTT
.,TRBD1,TRBJ1-2,TRBV5-5,CASSYTPGQEDDGYTF,TGTGCCAGCAGTTACACCCCGGGACAGGAAGATGATGGCTACACCTTC
once,.,TRBJ1-4,TRBV12-3/TRBV12-4,CASSSLPNEKLFF,TGTGCCAGCAGTTCTTTACCTAATGAAAAACTGTTTTTT
.,.,TRBJ2-7,TRBV6-5,CASSYGIPVEQYF,TGTGCCAGTAGTTACGGGATTCCTGTCGAGCAGTACTTC
.,.,TRBJ2-6,TRBV19,CATTRLKRDISSGANVLTF,TGTGCCACCACCCGCTTAAAGAGGGATATCTCTTCTGGGGCCAACGTCCTGACTTTC
.,.,TRBJ2-3,TRBV11-2,CASSLSASSDTQYF,TGTGCCAGCAGCTTATCGGCTTCTTCAGATACGCAGTATTTT
once,.,TRBJ2-3,TRBV7-9,CASSLFKTVSTDTQYF,TGTGCCAGCAGCTTGTTCAAGACAGTAAGCACAGATACGCAGTATTTT
few,TRBD1,TRBJ2-1,TRBV10-3,CASTGGGEQFF,TGTGCCTCGACAGGGGGAGGTGAGCAGTTCTTC
.,.,TRBJ2-7,TRBV27,CASSLGGHFHEQYF,TGTGCCAGCAGTTTAGGGGGACATTTCCACGAGCAGTACTTC
.,.,TRBJ2-1,TRBV11-2,CASSSLALGSYNEQFF,TGTGCCAGCAGCTCCTTAGCTTTGGGATCCTACAATGAGCAGTTCTTC
.,TRBD2,TRBJ2-2,TRBV28,CASSLIPGGGSNTGELFF,TGTGCCAGCAGTCTAATCCCGGGGGGAGGATCGAACACCGGGGAGCTGTTTTTT
.,.,TRBJ1-6,TRBV12-3/TRBV12-4,CASSLALGPLHF,TGTGCCAGCAGTTTAGCCCTGGGTCCCCTCCACTTT
.,.,TRBJ2-2,TRBV6-5,CASTRVGSWAGELFF,TGTGCCAGCACTCGGGTCGGGAGTTGGGCCGGGGAGCTGTTTTTT
.,.,TRBJ2-7,TRBV19,CASSMGYTSYEQYF,TGTGCCAGTAGTATGGGGTACACCTCCTACGAGCAGTACTTC
few,.,TRBJ1-6,TRBV28,CASSLGGSSYNSPLHF,TGTGCCAGCAGTTTAGGAGGTTCCTCCTATAATTCACCCCTCCACTTT
.,TRBD1,TRBJ1-1,TRBV10-3,CAISDPGQGNTEAFF,TGTGCCATCAGTGACCCAGGACAGGGGAACACTGAAGCTTTCTTT
.,.,TRBJ2-3,TRBV19,CASSISAGFSTDTQYF,TGTGCCAGTAGTATTTCGGCAGGGTTTAGCACAGATACGCAGTATTTT
.,TRBD1,TRBJ1-2,TRBV6-5,CASRPQGGGGYTF,TGTGCCAGCAGGCCCCAGGGGGGTGGTGGCTACACCTTC
.,.,TRBJ2-5,TRBV5-1,CASSLSQGFQETQYF,TGCGCCAGCAGCTTGTCACAGGGTTTCCAAGAGACCCAGTACTTC
.,.,TRBJ1-1,TRBV10-3,CATKTGDKSTEAFF,TGTGCCACCAAAACTGGGGACAAATCCACTGAAGCTTTCTTT
.,TRBD1,TRBJ1-2,TRBV9,CASSVEGGSPNYGYTF,TGTGCCAGCAGCGTAGAAGGGGGCAGCCCAAACTATGGCTACACCTTC
.,.,TRBJ1-2,TRBV3-1/TRBV3-2,CASSPRGTFYGYTF,TGTGCCAGCAGCCCTCGCGGGACCTTCTATGGCTACACCTTC
.,.,TRBJ1-1,TRBV11-2,CASSFRRSMNTEAFF,TGTGCCAGCAGCTTTAGGCGTTCCATGAACACTGAAGCTTTCTTT
.,.,TRBJ2-2,TRBV6-5,CASRYGTKNTGELFF,TGTGCCAGCAGGTACGGGACGAAGAACACCGGGGAGCTGTTTTTT
.,.,TRBJ1-6,TRBV19,CASSASSGRDSPLHF,TGTGCCAGTAGTGCCTCCTCGGGAAGAGATTCACCCCTCCACTTT
.,.,TRBJ2-7,TRBV25-1,CASSDIQGTYYEQYF,TGTGCCAGCAGTGATATTCAGGGGACTTACTACGAGCAGTACTTC
.,.,TRBJ2-5,TRBV6-5,CASSTLRETQYF,TGTGCCAGCAGTACTTTGAGGGAGACCCAGTACTTC
.,.,TRBJ2-1,TRBV19,CASSKGGQSYNEQFF,TGTGCCAGTAGTAAAGGCGGGCAGTCCTACAATGAGCAGTTCTTC
.,TRBD2,TRBJ2-7,TRBV7-2,CASSRRRGSGLLEQYF,TGTGCCAGCAGCCGGAGGAGGGGTAGCGGGTTGCTCGAGCAGTACTTC